Listed below are T cell receptor beta chains from one sample, sequenced in a study of CD8+ T cells in alopecia areata. The data were produced by immunoSEQ multiplex PCR, yet TCRdb's version contains in-frame clones alone and is incomplete. The sample lists 150,000 to 200,000 clones, 60% occurring once. The sample was CD4+ T cells sorted from blood, taken at week 24, from a patient treated with tofacitinib. All receptors derive from a human donor with alopecia areata. The CDR3 runs from the conserved cysteine through the conserved F or W. Each record gives: V gene, D gene, J gene, clone size, CDR3 protein, CDR3 DNA. A D gene is named only where the DNA matches it firmly. Size is omitted from some rows. Given values are once, few, many or a class for expanded clones.

TRBV6-1	-	TRBJ2-1	-	CASRPSGTEQFF	TGTGCCAGCAGACCTTCCGGGACAGAGCAGTTCTTC
TRBV10-3	-	TRBJ1-1	-	CAISEKGEVAEAFF	TGTGCCATCAGTGAAAAGGGAGAAGTCGCTGAAGCTTTCTTT
TRBV30	-	TRBJ2-5	-	CASSGGNQETQYF	TGTGCCTCTTCAGGGGGGAACCAAGAGACCCAGTACTTC
TRBV30	-	TRBJ2-7	few	CAWSWGDLSSYEQYF	TGTGCCTGGAGTTGGGGGGATTTAAGCTCCTACGAGCAGTACTTC
TRBV5-1	-	TRBJ2-3	-	CASSWAGGNRTDTQYF	TGCGCCAGCAGCTGGGCCGGGGGAAACCGCACAGATACGCAGTATTTT
TRBV9	TRBD1	TRBJ1-1	few	CASRPDRGANTEAFF	TGTGCCAGCAGGCCGGACAGGGGCGCGAACACTGAAGCTTTCTTT
TRBV15	-	TRBJ1-1	few	CATSREWGSEAFF	TGTGCCACCAGCAGAGAATGGGGAAGTGAAGCTTTCTTT
TRBV7-9	TRBD1	TRBJ2-6	-	CASSHLDRGHPSGANVLTF	TGTGCCAGCAGCCATCTCGACAGGGGCCACCCCTCTGGGGCCAACGTCCTGACTTTC
TRBV29-1	-	TRBJ2-3	-	CSVEATTTDTQYF	TGCAGCGTTGAGGCAACTACCACAGATACGCAGTATTTT
TRBV5-6	-	TRBJ1-1	-	CASRRRGEDTEAFF	TGTGCCAGCAGGCGGCGCGGGGAGGACACTGAAGCTTTCTTT
TRBV7-9	TRBD2	TRBJ2-7	-	CASSPDGLDYEQYF	TGTGCCAGCAGCCCCGACGGACTAGATTACGAGCAGTACTTC
TRBV19	TRBD2	TRBJ2-3	-	CASSSTSGGLGTQYF	TGTGCCAGTAGTTCGACTAGCGGGGGGTTAGGTACGCAGTATTTT
TRBV29-1	-	TRBJ2-4	-	CSVRTTLAKNIQYF	TGCAGCGTTAGGACTACTCTAGCCAAAAACATTCAGTACTTC
TRBV6-5	-	TRBJ2-3	-	CASSYNGYSTDTQYF	TGTGCCAGCAGTTACAATGGATATAGCACAGATACGCAGTATTTT
TRBV5-1	-	TRBJ2-5	-	CASSLEADRQETQYF	TGCGCCAGCAGCTTGGAGGCAGACAGGCAAGAGACCCAGTACTTC
TRBV20-1	-	TRBJ1-4	once	CSAGHGEKLFF	TGCAGTGCTGGGCACGGTGAAAAACTGTTTTTT
TRBV29-1	TRBD1	TRBJ2-7	few	CSVDIRTGGYEQYF	TGCAGCGTTGATATAAGGACAGGGGGTTACGAGCAGTACTTC
TRBV30	TRBD2	TRBJ2-3	few	CAWSVLSGGTDTQYF	TGTGCCTGGAGTGTATTGAGCGGGGGCACAGATACGCAGTATTTT
TRBV29-1	TRBD1	TRBJ2-2	few	CSVVRTGSTGELFF	TGCAGCGTTGTTAGGACAGGGAGCACCGGGGAGCTGTTTTTT
TRBV2	-	TRBJ1-2	-	CASSPGTVYGYTF	TGTGCCAGCAGTCCCGGGACGGTTTATGGCTACACCTTC
TRBV29-1	-	TRBJ2-7	few	CSVAPRSVSGEPPYEQYF	TGCAGCGTCGCTCCTCGGAGTGTATCAGGGGAGCCTCCCTACGAGCAGTACTTC
TRBV10-3	-	TRBJ2-1	-	CAISVDTPGEQFF	TGTGCCATCAGTGTGGACACCCCCGGTGAGCAGTTCTTC
TRBV6-6	-	TRBJ2-7	-	CASSYSQAYSYEQYF	TGTGCCAGCAGTTACTCTCAGGCCTACTCCTACGAGCAGTACTTC
TRBV5-1	-	TRBJ2-2	-	CASSYTGQYTGELFF	TGCGCCAGCAGCTACACAGGTCAATACACCGGGGAGCTGTTTTTT
TRBV7-9	-	TRBJ2-6	-	CASSLRTANSGANVLTF	TGTGCCAGCAGTTTAAGGACAGCGAACTCTGGGGCCAACGTCCTGACTTTC
TRBV7-9	-	TRBJ2-2	-	CASIRGVYTGELFF	TGTGCCAGCATCAGAGGGGTATACACCGGGGAGCTGTTTTTT
TRBV29-1	TRBD1	TRBJ1-1	few	CSAYRGLIAFF	TGCAGCGCTTACAGGGGGCTAATAGCTTTCTTT
TRBV6-1	-	TRBJ2-7	few	CAARERAGNEQYF	TGTGCCGCACGGGAACGCGCAGGTAACGAGCAGTACTTC
TRBV5-1	-	TRBJ1-3	-	CASSLDRPENTIYF	TGCGCCAGCAGTCTCGACCGACCGGAGAACACCATATATTTT
TRBV29-1	TRBD2	TRBJ2-2	-	CSGKAAGPTTGELFF	TGCAGCGGAAAGGCAGCGGGACCAACCACCGGGGAGCTGTTTTTT
TRBV30	-	TRBJ2-7	-	CAWSLGHLTYEQYF	TGTGCCTGGAGCCTCGGACACCTAACCTACGAGCAGTACTTC
TRBV6-1	-	TRBJ2-2	-	CASRGGNTGELFF	TGTGCCAGCAGAGGAGGGAACACCGGGGAGCTGTTTTTT
TRBV5-1	-	TRBJ2-5	-	CASSLESGRRETQYF	TGCGCCAGCAGCTTGGAATCGGGACGCAGGGAGACCCAGTACTTC
TRBV6-5	TRBD1	TRBJ2-4	-	CASSENRGGNIQYF	TGTGCCAGCAGTGAGAACAGGGGCGGAAACATTCAGTACTTC
TRBV2	-	TRBJ2-1	-	CASSVSVNEQFF	TGTGCCAGCAGTGTTTCTGTCAATGAGCAGTTCTTC
TRBV7-9	-	TRBJ2-5	-	CASSFGPWETQYF	TGTGCCAGCAGCTTTGGGCCCTGGGAGACCCAGTACTTC